Following are 18 T cell receptor beta chains from one sample sequenced in a study of blood T cell repertoires in COVID-19 (dated by TCRdb to about 2020). The library was generated by the immunoSEQ multiplex PCR assay. In its TCRdb copy, this immuneACCESS table keeps in-frame sequences only and misses some clones. Where compared with another copy, unresolved V genes explain less than half of these, and the others have no known cause. The table for this sample lists roughly 220,000 clones; 80% of them were counted only once. The top ten constitute around 4.7% of the sample. Sequencing was performed on PBMCs or T cells enriched from blood (not recorded which). All receptors derive from a man aged 25-40 years with acute COVID-19.

The chain employs TRBV10-3 and TRBJ2-1, with D tentatively TRBD2 (5 bases). Trimming took 2 bases from V and 7 from J, leaving 15 bases between them. Germline V CDR1 and CDR2: ENHRY, SYGVKD. There are 15 residues in the CDR3. Here the CDR3 reads CAISEKNPLVNEQFF. As DNA, the CDR3 is TGTGCCATCAGTGAGAAGAACCCACTAGTTAATGAGCAGTTCTTC.

In its sample, this clone was seen many times. The chain's CDR3 is CASNGTGGKDGYTF. The CDR3 region has the DNA TGCGCCAGCAACGGGACAGGGGGGAAAGATGGCTACACCTTC. This chain connects TRBV10-1 to TRBJ1-2; 11 nucleotides match TRBD1. Per the germline V gene, CDR1 is WNHNN and CDR2 is SYGVQD (reference sequence). J lost 6 bases, V lost 7 bases, and 7 bases had no gene match. This CDR3 is built from 14 residues.

This rearrangement joins TRBV7-9 to TRBJ1-1; perhaps TRBD1 as D (5 bases). CDR1 and CDR2 (germline): SEHNR, FQNEAQ (reference sequence). Trimming pared 5 bases from V and 7 bases from J, leaving 23 bases between. The CDR3 loop spans 16 amino acids. CDR3 DNA: TGTGCCAGCAGCCCAAGTGGGACTGGGAAATTTGGTGAAGCTTTCTTT. Amino acids: CASSPSGTGKFGEAFF. Full variable domain (remainder filled in from reference TRBV7-9 and TRBJ1-1): DTGVSQNPRHKITKRGQNVTFRCDPISEHNRLYWYRQTLGQGPEFLTYFQNEAQLEKSRLLSDRFSAERPKGSFSTLEIQRTEQGDSAMYLCASSPSGTGKFGEAFFGQGTRLTVV.

As for this clone: Other nucleotide sequences from this sample produce the same CDR3. The chain combines TRBV7-9 with TRBJ1-2; tentatively, D is TRBD1 (5 bases). The V end was cut by 1 base, the J end by 4 bases, with 7 bases between. Per germline, CDR1 SEHNR and CDR2 FQNEAQ (reference sequence). CDR3 size: 13 residues. CDR3 sequence: CASSLGGGYGYTF. Here the CDR3 DNA reads TGTGCCAGCAGCTTAGGGGGCGGCTATGGCTACACCTTC.

This clone was seen a handful of times. The CDR3 region has the DNA TGTGCCAGCAGCTGGACGACAGGTCTGGATGGAAACACCATATATTTT. This gives the protein CASSWTTGLDGNTIYF. The chain combines TRBV7-9 with TRBJ1-3; perhaps TRBD1 as D (6 bases). CDR3 length: 16 residues. Trimming pared 4 bases from V and 3 bases from J, leaving 16 bases between. From germline, CDR1 is SEHNR and CDR2 FQNEAQ (reference sequence).

The CDR3 loop reads CASSVDHGQGVDTQYF. The CDR3, as DNA: TGTGCCAGCAGCGTAGATCACGGACAGGGGGTCGACACGCAGTATTTT. V gene TRBV9 combines with J gene TRBJ2-3; TRBD1 aligns across 10 bases. From germline, CDR1 is SGDLS and CDR2 YYNGEE. This CDR3 spans 16 amino acids. V shed 0 bases, J shed 9 bases, and the junction held 10 bases outside the gene matches.

This clone was observed a handful of times. The rearrangement uses TRBV6-5 and TRBJ1-4; D not certain. Germline-derived CDR1 and CDR2 are MNHEY and SVGAGI. This CDR3 has 13 residues. The ends were cut back, 2 bases at V and 5 bases at J, with 6 bases in the middle. In DNA form, the CDR3 reads TGTGCCAGCAGTTACGACAAGAATGAAAAACTGTTTTTT. Translated: CASSYDKNEKLFF.

This chain links TRBV6-5 with TRBJ1-4; TRBD1 is a possible D gene (5 bases). Trimming took off 7 bases at V and 10 bases at J, with 10 bases between the two ends. Germline V gene sequence: CDR1 MNHEY, CDR2 SVGAGI. This CDR3 contains 11 residues. The CDR3 sequence: CASTHGGKLFF. CDR3 sequence (DNA): TGTGCCAGCACACACGGGGGAAAACTGTTTTTT.

This chain uses TRBV9 with TRBJ1-3, with 9 bases lining up with TRBD1. With V trimmed by 3 bases and J by 1 base, 5 bases remained unmatched. This CDR3 spans 16 amino acids. CDR1 is SGDLS and CDR2 is YYNGEE in the germline V gene. This CDR3 reads CASSARQGGSGNTIYF. CDR3 nucleotide sequence: TGTGCCAGCAGCGCCCGACAGGGGGGGTCTGGAAACACCATATATTTT.

The CDR3 DNA follows: TGCGCCAGCAGCTTTCGGGCACAGGGAAATGGCTACACCTTC. Protein sequence: CASSFRAQGNGYTF. The V and J genes are TRBV5-1 and TRBJ1-2; tentative D call: TRBD1 (6 bases). Trimming cost V 2 bases and J 6 bases, with 14 bases left between them. The CDR3 is made up of 14 amino acids. CDR1 is SGHRS, CDR2 YFSETQ, per germline.

The V gene is TRBV5-6, the J gene TRBJ2-3; D gene uncertain. V lost 5 bases to trimming and J lost 4 bases, with 14 bases between them. The CDR3 extends over 14 amino acids. Germline V gene lookup returns CDR1 SGHDT and CDR2 YYEEEE. CDR3 nucleotides: TGTGCCAGCAGGAAAGCAGGAAAAGCAGATACGCAGTATTTT. It yields the protein CASRKAGKADTQYF.

The genes are TRBV6-7 and TRBJ1-2, with D possibly TRBD1 on 6 matching bases. TRBV6-7 is an open reading frame, and its role is uncertain. The CDR3 has 12 residues. Trimming left V 7 bases short and J 10 bases short, with 16 bases between. This CDR3 is CASTPSRTAYTF. CDR3 coding DNA: TGTGCCAGCACCCCAAGCAGGACAGCCTACACCTTC.

The chain links TRBV14 to TRBJ2-5, with D uncertain. The CDR3 totals 14 residues. Between the trimmed V and J ends, which lost 2 bases and 4 bases, there was a span of 11 bases. Germline CDR1 reads SGHDN; CDR2 reads FVKESK. In DNA, the CDR3 is TGTGCCAGCAGCCAATTCGAGGCCCCAGAGACCCAGTACTTC. Translated, it gives CASSQFEAPETQYF. Supplemented by reference TRBV14 and TRBJ2-5, the full variable domain reads EAGVTQFPSHSVIEKGQTVTLRCDPISGHDNLYWYRRVMGKEIKFLLHFVKESKQDESGMPNNRFLAERTGGTYSTLKVQPAELEDSGVYFCASSQFEAPETQYFGPGTRLLVL.

This chain joins TRBV19 and TRBJ1-5; the D gene is possibly TRBD1 (5 bases). Germline V gene sequence: CDR1 LNHDA, CDR2 SQIVND (reference sequence). The germline V and J ends were trimmed by 0 bases and 3 bases, with 18 bases remaining between them. This CDR3 has 18 amino acids. The CDR3 nucleotides are TGTGCCAGTAGTATAGATCTTTTTGGCAGGGCCTTCAATCAGCCCCAGCATTTT. This codes for CASSIDLFGRAFNQPQHF.

This rearrangement joins TRBV5-1 to TRBJ2-1; TRBD2 is a possible D gene (5 bases). The CDR3 sequence is 13 residues long. V dropped 4 bases and J dropped 7 bases, with 12 bases sitting between them. The germline V gene has CDR1 SGHRS and CDR2 YFSETQ. CDR3 sequence reads: CASSLLEANEQFF. The CDR3 DNA is TGCGCCAGCAGCCTCCTGGAGGCGAATGAGCAGTTCTTC.

This clone came up once. The chain is built from TRBV3-1 (or the pseudogene TRBV3-2) and TRBJ2-1, with a tentative D call TRBD1 (6 bases). Germline CDR1 is LGHDT and CDR2 is YNNKEL (reference sequence). CDR3 size: 15 residues. The V end lost 0 bases, the J end lost 6 bases, and 12 bases lay between the germline ends. This CDR3 reads CASSQDRTRGNEQFF. In nucleotides, the CDR3 is TGTGCCAGCAGCCAAGATCGGACCAGGGGCAATGAGCAGTTCTTC.

This clone was counted a few times. CDR3 residues: CATSVGTGFTEAFF. CDR3 bases: TGTGCCACCTCAGTAGGGACAGGGTTCACTGAAGCTTTCTTT. The chain combines TRBV19 with TRBJ1-1, with 9 bases aligning to TRBD1. V lost 10 bases and J lost 4; bases outside the gene matches: 10. Per germline, CDR1 LNHDA and CDR2 SQIVND (reference sequence). The CDR3 is 14 residues long. The full variable domain, rest sourced from reference TRBV19 and TRBJ1-1, is DGGITQSPKYLFRKEGQNVTLSCEQNLNHDAMYWYRQDPGQGLRLIYYSQIVNDFQKGDIAEGYSVSREKKESFPLTVTSAQKNPTAFYLCATSVGTGFTEAFFGQGTRLTVV.

A few counts support this clone. The chain has TRBV30 and TRBJ1-2; tentatively, D is TRBD1 (6 bases). Germline assignment: CDR1 GTSNPN and CDR2 SVGIG (reference sequence). Deletions cut 2 bases from V and 4 bases from J, with 17 bases between. This CDR3 spans 15 amino acids. The CDR3, as DNA: TGTGCCTGGAGTTTTGGTCGGGGGGCCCCCTATGGCTACACCTTC. Translated, it gives CAWSFGRGAPYGYTF.